Included here is one T cell receptor (beta chain) sequence, with context. Its antigen is currently unknown. The CDR3 has 15 amino acids. Germline assignment: CDR1 SNHLY and CDR2 FYNNEI. V shed 0 bases and J shed 5 bases, with 13 bases lying between them. The source of the sample is a study of cytomegalovirus exposure and HLA in healthy donors. At the level of the study: Ancestry clustering placed 81% of roughly 400 genotyped donors in the Caucasian-associated cluster. Study results and caveats: As confirmed in vitro, three CMV-associated chains were specific for CMV antigens. Cytomegalovirus association was listed for 150 or so TCR beta chains.

60 Vbeta and 13 Jbeta primers were used in PCR. Produced via immunoSEQ multiplex PCR; TCRdb's table is partial and in-frame only. The data contain more than 100,000 clones, around 66% of them singletons. This receptor was taken from a woman aged 40-49 years in good health and CMV-seropositive. The sequenced material came from PBMCs. This rearrangement joins TRBV2 to TRBJ2-5; D is perhaps TRBD1 (7 bases). Here the CDR3 DNA reads TGTGCCAGCAGTGAAGCATTGGCAGGGGGGGAGACCCAGTACTTC. Translating gives CASSEALAGGETQYF.